A single sample is the source of the 21 T cell receptor beta chains below, sequenced in a study of blood T cell repertoires in COVID-19. TCRdb's table, derived via immunoSEQ multiplex PCR, lists solely in-frame clones and lacks some. The sample has 300,000 to 350,000 clones, 90% seen once. The specimen sequenced was peripheral blood. The receptors derive from a woman aged 40 to 50 with COVID-19, enrolled during active disease.

V and J are TRBV4-3 and TRBJ2-3, with D perhaps matching TRBD1 (5 bases). Germline loops: CDR1 LGHNA, CDR2 YSLEER. Trimming removed 0 bases at V and 3 bases at J, with 10 bases between. The CDR3 sequence is 15 residues long. The CDR3 nucleotides read TGCGCCAGCAGCCAAGACTGGACATATACAGATACGCAGTATTTT. This gives the protein CASSQDWTYTDTQYF.

This chain uses TRBV27 with TRBJ2-7, with a possible D match to TRBD2 (6 bases). Deletions cut 9 bases from V and 5 bases from J, with 14 bases between. The CDR3 is made up of 12 amino acids. The germline CDR1 and CDR2 sequences are MNHEY and SMNVEV (reference sequence). The DNA of the CDR3 is TGTGCCAGTCAGGGATGGGAGGACGAGCAGTACTTC. It codes for CASQGWEDEQYF.

This sequence joins TRBV9 and TRBJ2-5; 11 bases are a match to TRBD2. CDR1 is SGDLS, CDR2 YYNGEE, per germline. CDR3 length: 18 residues. V dropped 4 bases and J dropped 1; count of bases not matched to a gene: 12. The CDR3 DNA is TGTGCCAGCAGCTCGAGGAGAGGGACTAGCGGACTCCAAGAGACCCAGTACTTC. Residues: CASSSRRGTSGLQETQYF.

The V and J genes are TRBV7-8 and TRBJ2-7; weak D call: TRBD1 (5 bases). Trimming shortened V by 5 bases and J by 2 bases, and 13 bases separated the two germline ends. CDR1 is SGHVS, CDR2 FQNEAQ, per germline. This CDR3 has 14 amino acids. As DNA, the CDR3 is TGTGCCAGCAGCCCAATAGGCAGGGCCTACGAGCAGTACTTC. It translates to CASSPIGRAYEQYF. The whole variable domain, filled in from reference TRBV7-8 and TRBJ2-7, reads GAGVSQSPRYKVAKRGQDVALRCDPISGHVSLFWYQQALGQGPEFLTYFQNEAQLDKSGLPSDRFFAERPEGSVSTLKIQRTQQEDSAVYLCASSPIGRAYEQYFGPGTRLTVT.

This clone appeared once. The rearrangement joins TRBV2 to TRBJ2-7; TRBD1 is a possible D gene (5 bases). Germline loops: CDR1 SNHLY, CDR2 FYNNEI. Trimming removed 4 bases from V and 4 bases from J, with 8 bases in between. This CDR3 comprises 12 residues. The CDR3 is CASSVTEYEQYF. CDR3 DNA sequence: TGTGCCAGCAGTGTGACAGAGTACGAGCAGTACTTC.

The chain uses TRBV6-2 or TRBV6-3 and TRBJ2-5; 9 bases are a match to TRBD2. This CDR3 region has 15 residues. Per the germline V gene, CDR1 is MNHEY and CDR2 is SVGEGT. The V gene end was trimmed by 2 bases and the J gene end by 5 bases; junction bases not matched to a gene: 6. The CDR3 reads CASSYLGLATETQYF. The CDR3 nucleotides are TGTGCCAGCAGTTACCTAGGACTAGCGACGGAGACCCAGTACTTC.

The chain is built from TRBV28 and TRBJ2-7, with 7 bases that match TRBD2. The CDR3 is 12 residues long. The germline V gene has CDR1 MDHEN and CDR2 SYDVKM. The V gene end was trimmed by 5 bases and the J gene end by 6 bases; junction bases not matched to a gene: 4. CDR3 protein: CASSRTRSEQYF. In nucleotides, the CDR3 is TGTGCCAGCAGTAGGACTAGAAGCGAGCAGTACTTC.

CDR3 nucleotide sequence: TGTGCCAGCAGTTACTCCGCAGGGGGCAACGATGGCTACACCTTC. It translates to CASSYSAGGNDGYTF. The rearrangement joins TRBV6-5 to TRBJ1-2; the match to TRBD1 covers 8 bases. Germline assignment: CDR1 MNHEY and CDR2 SVGAGI. The CDR3 length is 15 residues. Trimming cost V 0 bases and J 6 bases; bases outside gene matches: 6.

V is TRBV11-2 and J is TRBJ2-7; TRBD1 matches 8 bases. Germline-derived CDR1 and CDR2 are SGHAT and FQNNGV. There are 16 residues in the CDR3. Trimming cost V 2 bases and J 0 bases; bases outside gene matches: 6. This CDR3 reads CASSLNPGQASYEQYF. CDR3 nucleotide sequence: TGTGCCAGCAGCTTAAATCCGGGACAGGCCTCCTACGAGCAGTACTTC.

The rearrangement joins TRBV7-3 to TRBJ2-1, with TRBD1 identical over 7 bases. This CDR3 is 13 amino acids long. The germline V gene encodes CDR1 SGHTA and CDR2 FQGTGA. Germline trimming cut 5 bases from V and 4 bases from J; bases unmatched to any gene: 2. The CDR3 protein is CASSETGYNEQFF. In DNA form, the CDR3 reads TGTGCCAGCAGCGAGACAGGGTACAATGAGCAGTTCTTC.

The chain combines TRBV19 with TRBJ1-2; no reliable D call. V lost 7 bases, J lost 8 bases, and 11 bases lay in between. The CDR3 is 11 amino acids. Germline V lookup: CDR1 LNHDA, CDR2 SQIVND (reference sequence). The CDR3: CASNARSGYTF. The CDR3, as DNA: TGTGCCAGTAATGCGAGGAGCGGCTACACCTTC.

Details on this clone: The missing conserved phenylalanine or tryptophan at the end of this CDR3 makes a read error likely. Because the CDR3's place on the DNA is in doubt, the DNA is left out and the CDR3 is given as listed by TCRdb. This rearrangement joins TRBV28 to TRBJ1-1; the D call of TRBD1 is as the table states it, not checked on the DNA. Germline V gene sequence: CDR1 MDHEN, CDR2 SYDVKM. Termini included, the CDR3 measures 13 amino acids. CDR3 residues: CASRLRDRTLPQV.

The chain combines TRBV30 with TRBJ1-2; 7 bases are a match to TRBD1. Germline lookup yields CDR1 GTSNPN and CDR2 SVGIG (reference sequence). This CDR3 is 14 amino acids long. Trimming removed 2 bases from V and 6 bases from J; junction bases left unmatched: 9. DNA of the CDR3: TGTGCCTGGAGTTCAACAGGGGAGTGGCATGGCTACACCTTC. Translation: CAWSSTGEWHGYTF.

The chain has TRBV19 and TRBJ1-1; 7 bases are shared with TRBD1. V was pared by 7 bases and J by 8 bases, with 10 bases of the junction left unmatched. CDR1 is LNHDA, CDR2 SQIVND, per germline (reference sequence). The CDR3 runs to 13 residues. The CDR3 here is CASILSRGREAFF. The CDR3 region has the DNA TGTGCCAGTATCCTCTCAAGGGGGCGGGAAGCTTTCTTT.

The CDR3 DNA sequence: TGTGCCAGCACAACCCACACCGGGGAGCTGTTTTTT. Translating it yields CASTTHTGELFF. The rearrangement joins TRBV19 to TRBJ2-2; D gene unclear. Germline CDR1 is LNHDA and CDR2 is SQIVND (reference sequence). This CDR3 is built from 12 residues. V was cut by 9 bases and J by 3 bases, with 8 bases left in between.

The rearrangement links TRBV7-6 to TRBJ2-7, with 8 bases identical to TRBD1. The V and J ends lost 4 bases and 5 bases, in that order; junction bases with no gene match: 10. The CDR3 length is 15 residues. Germline assignment: CDR1 SGHVS and CDR2 FNYEAQ. CDR3 residues: CASSSARTGFHEQYF. CDR3 sequence (DNA): TGTGCCAGCAGCTCCGCACGGACAGGGTTCCACGAGCAGTACTTC.

The CDR3 nucleotides are TGTGCCAGCAGTTTATCTCCCATGGCGGTGAGCACAGATACGCAGTATTTT. Translation gives CASSLSPMAVSTDTQYF. The genes are TRBV27 and TRBJ2-3; D is unresolved. Trimming cost V 0 bases and J 0 bases, with 13 bases left between them. This CDR3 comprises 17 residues. CDR1 and CDR2 (germline): MNHEY, SMNVEV (reference sequence).

The V and J genes are TRBV7-3 and TRBJ2-3, with TRBD2 identical over 7 bases. The CDR3 has 14 amino acids. Germline-derived CDR1 and CDR2 are SGHTA and FQGTGA. V shed 1 base and J 3 bases; nucleotides not matched to a gene: 1. The CDR3 reads CASSLMGGTDTQYF. The CDR3 DNA follows: TGTGCCAGCAGCTTAATGGGAGGGACAGATACGCAGTATTTT.

This CDR3 reads CASSFTLAGSTSSYNEQFF. CDR3 coding DNA: TGTGCCAGCAGTTTCACCTTAGCGGGGAGTACCAGCTCCTACAATGAGCAGTTCTTC. The rearrangement links TRBV6-2 or TRBV6-3 to TRBJ2-1; 8 positions agree with TRBD2. This CDR3 region has 19 residues. V gave up 4 bases and J gave up 0 bases; unmatched junction bases: 14. The V gene's germline CDR1 is MNHEY and CDR2 SVGEGT.

This sequence joins TRBV7-8 and TRBJ1-5; possibly TRBD1 for D (5 bases). The V gene lost 3 bases and the J gene lost 3 bases, with 18 bases spanning the gap. Germline V gene sequence: CDR1 SGHVS, CDR2 FQNEAQ. The CDR3 extends over 17 amino acids. CDR3 nucleotide sequence: TGTGCCAGCAGCTTGCGGGGGGGGTGGGCGGCCAATCAGCCCCAGCATTTT. Encoded protein: CASSLRGGWAANQPQHF.

The chain has TRBV28 and TRBJ1-2, with 8 positions matching TRBD1. CDR1 is MDHEN and CDR2 is SYDVKM in the germline V gene. The CDR3 has 16 amino acids. J lost 2 bases, V lost 4 bases, and 9 bases had no gene match. The CDR3 here is CASSWDRITPNYGYTF. As DNA, the CDR3 is TGTGCCAGCAGTTGGGACAGGATAACACCAAACTATGGCTACACCTTC.